In this sample, the clone carrying this TCR beta chain turned up a few times. Repertoires were generated with immunoSEQ multiplex PCR, while TCRdb's copy carries only in-frame clones and drops some. The sample contains more than 60,000 clones, 88% of which appear only once. This sample was included in a study of PD-L1 blockade in urothelial cancer. On the study more broadly: Male sex and bladder-origin urothelial cancer characterized about 85% of the roughly 29 patients. Patients arrived having already received 0 to 3 prior chemotherapy regimens. Median blood clonality was about 0.081, with 82,636 unique TCRs.

CDR1 is SGHDT, CDR2 YYEEEE, per germline. The CDR3 runs to 16 residues. Losses at the gene ends were 0 bases for V and 1 base for J; bases not matched to a gene: 5. The sample's time point: peripheral blood 6 weeks after treatment start. Each patient's cancer was a locally advanced or metastatic urothelial carcinoma. Specimen: PBMCs, collected around atezolizumab (anti-PD-L1) treatment. The receptor comes from a man aged 55 to 70 with urothelial cancer. This chain uses TRBV5-6 with TRBJ2-7; 9 bases align to TRBD1. The CDR3 protein is CASSLAAGTGSYEQYF. The DNA of the CDR3 is TGTGCCAGCAGCTTGGCAGCCGGGACAGGGTCCTACGAGCAGTACTTC.